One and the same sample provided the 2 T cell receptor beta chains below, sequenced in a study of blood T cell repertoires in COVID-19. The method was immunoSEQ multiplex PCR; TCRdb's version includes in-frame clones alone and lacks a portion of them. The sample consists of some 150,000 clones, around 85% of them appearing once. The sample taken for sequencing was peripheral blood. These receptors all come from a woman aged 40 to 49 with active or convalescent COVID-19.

The CDR3 DNA follows: TGCGCCAGCAGCGTACCGGGGGATCGCACAGATACGCAGTATTTT. Translation: CASSVPGDRTDTQYF. This rearrangement joins TRBV5-1 to TRBJ2-3; possible D gene TRBD2, 6 bases. Germline CDR1 is SGHRS and CDR2 is YFSETQ. Trimming removed 4 bases from V and 1 base from J, with 13 bases in between. This CDR3 is built from 15 residues.

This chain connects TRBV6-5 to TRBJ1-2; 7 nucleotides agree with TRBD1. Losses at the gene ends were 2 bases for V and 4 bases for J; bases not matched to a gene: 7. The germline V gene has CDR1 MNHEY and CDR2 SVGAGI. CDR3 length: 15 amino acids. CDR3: CASSYHEGAVYGYTF. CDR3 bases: TGTGCCAGCAGTTACCACGAGGGGGCGGTCTATGGCTACACCTTC.